This TCR beta chain stems from a study of T cell responses to AZD1222 COVID-19 vaccine. This clone was seen once. Its specificity is unknown. Method: immunoSEQ multiplex PCR; TCRdb's copy keeps in-frame clones and lacks some. The sample includes around 110,000 clones, just over 85% seen only once; the top ten take about a tenth. General study results and limits: Mapped onto spike, vaccine-associated CD4 TCRs spanned it and were dominant at 160-218 and 743-854.

The CDR3 consists of 13 residues. Trimming stripped 1 base from V and 6 bases from J, with 7 bases between. Looked up from germline, CDR1 is MGHRA and CDR2 is YSYEKL. Sequencing was performed on peripheral blood, taken on day 0 of AZD1222 vaccination. This TCR was sampled from an adult in good health. This chain uses TRBV4-1 with TRBJ2-1, with D hard to call. CDR3 sequence reads: CASSQGRVNEQFF. CDR3 nucleotides: TGCGCCAGCAGCCAAGGTCGGGTCAATGAGCAGTTCTTC.